Below, one T cell receptor (beta chain) is given with its context. The clone's antigen remains unknown. Base qualities are not at hand, and no much larger clone is one base apart. This sample is part of a study of response to subunit inactivated influenza vaccine (dated by TCRdb to 2016 to 2019). Regarding the research as a whole: Deep quantitative T cell receptor repertoire profiling was used in the study to track responses to a trivalent subunit inactivated influenza vaccine.

The paper as a whole reports these results and caveats: It was suggested by the authors that each seasonal influenza vaccination may recruit only a limited number of new T cells.

The protocol used for the library was RT-PCR. Sequencing was performed on an Illumina HiSeq 2500. TCRdb reprocessing: public reads trimmed at Q25 with fastp, clones called with MiXCR, in-frame beta chains kept. Here each entry gathers all rows of one CDR3 protein and keeps the most common genes and DNA. This sample has about 310,000 distinct CDR3 sequences in its table, and 21% of those were observed once. The top ten constitute about 10% of the sample. The receptor comes from a man between 50 and 69 years old who received an inactivated influenza vaccine. Donor details come from another sample of the same person, matched by shared clones. The sequenced sample was PBMCs from blood, obtained 21 months after vaccination.

This receptor has the CDR3 CASSLDQGDEQFF. The DNA sequence is given as TGTGCCAGCAGCTTAGATCAGGGAGATGAGCAGTTCTTC. Rearrangement joined TRBV7-9 to TRBJ2-1; the D match is possibly TRBD1 or TRBD2, with 5 bases aligned in each. Relative to germline, V is 1 base shorter and J is 8 bases shorter, with 9 bases between their ends. The germline V gene encodes CDR1 SEHNR and CDR2 FQNEAQ (reference sequence). There are 13 amino acids in the CDR3, from cysteine to phenylalanine inclusive. The kept DNA is CDR3 alone, 39 bases in frame from the first base.